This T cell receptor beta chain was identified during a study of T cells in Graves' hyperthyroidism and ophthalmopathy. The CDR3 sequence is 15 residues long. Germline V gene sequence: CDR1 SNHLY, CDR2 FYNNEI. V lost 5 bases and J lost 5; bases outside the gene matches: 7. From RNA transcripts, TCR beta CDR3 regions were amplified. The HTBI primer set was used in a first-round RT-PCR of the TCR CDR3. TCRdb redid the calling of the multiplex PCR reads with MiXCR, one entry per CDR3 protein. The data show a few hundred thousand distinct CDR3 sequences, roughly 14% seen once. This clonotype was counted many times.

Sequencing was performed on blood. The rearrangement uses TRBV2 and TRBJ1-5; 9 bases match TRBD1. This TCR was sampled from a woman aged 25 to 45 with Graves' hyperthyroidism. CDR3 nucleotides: TGTGCCAGCAGTCCAACCGGGACAGGGTATCAGCCCCAGCATTTT. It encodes CASSPTGTGYQPQHF. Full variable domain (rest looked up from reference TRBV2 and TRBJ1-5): EPEVTQTPSHQVTQMGQEVILRCVPISNHLYFYWYRQILGQKVEFLVSFYNNEISEKSEIFDDQFSVERPDGSNFTLKIRSTKLEDSAMYFCASSPTGTGYQPQHFGDGTRLSIL.